The sequence of this TCR beta chain was determined in a study of T cells in localized non-small cell lung cancer. General study points: Density of T cells in blood, when higher, went with longer overall survival. For the top 100 tumor clones, a median around 61 also appeared in adjacent lung.

Clones were sequenced by immunoSEQ multiplex PCR, and TCRdb holds only the in-frame ones, with some missing. The profile shows under 20,000 clones, about nine tenths of them singletons. This CDR3 comprises 16 residues. Germline V gene sequence: CDR1 SGHTA, CDR2 FQGTGA. The V gene end was trimmed by 1 base and the J gene end by 1 base; junction bases not matched to a gene: 5. This clone was recorded a few times. Its antigen is still unknown. This clonotype was sampled from a female donor aged 60 or older with stage III squamous cell lung carcinoma. The chain couples TRBV7-3 to TRBJ2-3, with 7 bases fitting TRBD1. Material: peripheral blood, obtained before any cancer treatment. CDR3 nucleotide sequence: TGTGCCAGCAGCTTAATGGCAGGGGGAGGCACAGATACGCAGTATTTT. Its protein product is CASSLMAGGGTDTQYF.